The source of this TCR beta chain is a study of cytomegalovirus exposure and HLA in healthy donors. It was with 60 Vbeta and 13 Jbeta primers that the PCR ran. Only in-frame clones appear in the TCRdb table, and some are missing; sequencing was by immunoSEQ multiplex PCR. Among some 160,000 clones listed, 84% were seen once. As regards this clone: Its antigen is not known.

The V segment lost 7 bases and the J segment 2 bases; nucleotides outside the gene matches: 8. The CDR3 totals 14 residues. Germline V CDR1 and CDR2: MDHEN, SYDVKM. Overall study findings and caveats: The dataset shows that most TCR sequences were rare, while some public TCRs occurred in many donors. The only immune exposure information that was available was CMV serostatus.

The rearrangement joins TRBV28 to TRBJ2-7, with 7 nucleotides matching TRBD1. Sequencing input: PBMCs. This clonotype originated in a man aged 18 to 29 in good health and CMV-seronegative. The CDR3 sequence: CASTLRTGAYEQYF. For the CDR3, the DNA is TGTGCCAGCACCCTAAGGACAGGAGCCTACGAGCAGTACTTC.